This T cell receptor (beta chain) was obtained from a study of cytomegalovirus exposure and HLA in healthy donors. Study summary: Later, an analysis reported that the 95 to 150 validation repertoires had used the same platform as the 666 first-cohort repertoires.

Per germline, CDR1 MNHNS and CDR2 SASEGT. The V and J ends lost 6 bases and 3 bases respectively, with 12 bases between them. The CDR3 is made up of 13 amino acids. General study findings and limits: It was reportedly the case that the classifier diagnosed cytomegalovirus status with high specificity and sensitivity.

A word on this clone: Its antigen is undetermined.

Sequencing was performed with immunoSEQ multiplex PCR; in TCRdb, only in-frame clones are kept and a portion is missing. The data show under 75,000 clones, 95% to 98% seen once. This clonotype originated in a woman between 18 and 29 years old in good health and CMV-seropositive. The sample comprised PBMCs. The chain employs TRBV6-1 and TRBJ2-7; TRBD2 might be the D (6 bases). CDR3 region: CASRTSSDYEQYF. Here the CDR3 DNA reads TGTGCCAGCAGGACTAGTTCAGACTACGAGCAGTACTTC.